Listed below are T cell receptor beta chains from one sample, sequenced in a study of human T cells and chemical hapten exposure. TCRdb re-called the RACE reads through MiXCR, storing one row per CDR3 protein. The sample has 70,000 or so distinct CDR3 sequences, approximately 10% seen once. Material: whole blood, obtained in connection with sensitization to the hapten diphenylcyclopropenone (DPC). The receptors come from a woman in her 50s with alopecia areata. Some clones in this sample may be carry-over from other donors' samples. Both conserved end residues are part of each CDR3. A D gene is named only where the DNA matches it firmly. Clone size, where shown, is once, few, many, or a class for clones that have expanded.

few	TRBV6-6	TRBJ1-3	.	TGTGCCAGCAGTTACTCGCCCCGCAGGGCTGGAAACACCATATATTTT	CASSYSPRRAGNTIYF
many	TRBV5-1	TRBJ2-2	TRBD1	TGCGCCAGCAGCGAGACAGGGGCGAACACCGGGGAGCTGTTTTTT	CASSETGANTGELFF
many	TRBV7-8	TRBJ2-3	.	TGTGCCAGCAGATTGGACCCCACAGATACGCAGTATTTT	CASRLDPTDTQYF
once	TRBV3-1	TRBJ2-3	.	TGTGCCAGCAGCCAAGGGGGTCGGGCAACAGATACGCAGTATTTT	CASSQGGRATDTQYF
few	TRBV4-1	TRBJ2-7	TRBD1	TGCGCCAGCAGCTGGGGACAGGGGGTCTACGAGCAGTACTTC	CASSWGQGVYEQYF
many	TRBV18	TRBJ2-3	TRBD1	TGTGCCAGCTCACCGGGACAGGGGCCTACAGATACGCAGTATTTT	CASSPGQGPTDTQYF
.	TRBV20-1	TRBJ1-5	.	TGCAGTGCTAGTGACAGTGCGAGCAATCAGCCCCAGCATTTT	CSASDSASNQPQHF
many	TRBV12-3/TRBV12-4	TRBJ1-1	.	TGTGCCAGCAGCCCCGACAGGCTCACTGAAGCTTTCTTT	CASSPDRLTEAFF
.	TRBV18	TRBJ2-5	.	TGTGCCAGCTCACCAAGCCTGGAAGAGACCCAGTACTTC	CASSPSLEETQYF
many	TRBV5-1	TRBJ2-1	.	TGCGCCAGCAGCTTGGGTCCTACCTCCTACAATGAGCAGTTCTTC	CASSLGPTSYNEQFF
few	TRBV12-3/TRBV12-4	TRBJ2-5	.	TGTGCCAGCAGTTTTTTCCCGCGGGGCCAAGAGACCCAGTACTTC	CASSFFPRGQETQYF
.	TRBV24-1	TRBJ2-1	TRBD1	TGTGCCACCCGGACAGGGCATGAGCAGTTCTTC	CATRTGHEQFF
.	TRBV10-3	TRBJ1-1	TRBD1	TGTGCCACGAGCCGGGACAGTCAGGTGTCTTTCTTT	CATSRDSQVSFF
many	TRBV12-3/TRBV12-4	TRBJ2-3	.	TGTGCCAGCAGTTTTACGGGATTAACAGATACGCAGTATTTT	CASSFTGLTDTQYF
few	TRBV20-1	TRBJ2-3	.	TGCAGTGCTAGAGATGACAGGCGAAGCACAGATACGCAGTATTTT	CSARDDRRSTDTQYF
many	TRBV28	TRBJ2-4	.	TGTGCCAGCACCTCCCCGGGTCAGTTAGCCAAAAACATTCAGTACTTC	CASTSPGQLAKNIQYF
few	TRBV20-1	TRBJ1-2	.	TGCATTGGGCAAAGCTATGGCTACACCTTC	CIGQSYGYTF
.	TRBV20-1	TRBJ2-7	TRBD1	TGCAGTGCTAGAGATTGGAGACAGGGCCAGCAGTACTTC	CSARDWRQGQQYF
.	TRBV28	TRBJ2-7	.	TGTGCCAGCAGTTTAGGGCAGATCCTCGAGCAGTACTTC	CASSLGQILEQYF
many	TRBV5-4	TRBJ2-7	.	TGTGCCAGCAGCTTAGGACTGGCGGAATACGAGCAGTACTTC	CASSLGLAEYEQYF
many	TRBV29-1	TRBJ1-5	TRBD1	TGCAGCGTCTCGCAGGGGGGTCGCAATCAGCCCCAGCATTTT	CSVSQGGRNQPQHF
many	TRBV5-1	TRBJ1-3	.	TGCGCCAGCAGGATCGAAGACGCTGGAAACACCATATATTTT	CASRIEDAGNTIYF
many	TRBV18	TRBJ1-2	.	TGTGCCAGCTCACCTTGGAACGGTTTCGGCTCATCGGACTATGGCTACACCTTC	CASSPWNGFGSSDYGYTF
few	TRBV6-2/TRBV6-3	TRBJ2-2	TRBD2	TGTGCCAGCACCTATGGGTGCGGGGGGGCCGAAAGGTTCCCCGGGGAGCTGTTTTTT	CASTYGCGGAERFPGELFF
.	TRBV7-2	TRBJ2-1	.	TGTGCCAGCAGCCCCGACAGCCACAATGAGCAGTTCTTC	CASSPDSHNEQFF
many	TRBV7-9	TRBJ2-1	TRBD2	TGTGCCAGCAGCTTCGGGGGGGCAGGAGAGCAGTTCTTC	CASSFGGAGEQFF
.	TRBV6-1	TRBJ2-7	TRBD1	TGTGCCAGCAGTGAAGTTTTGAGGGGACAGGGGAGGGCCTACGAGCAGTACTTC	CASSEVLRGQGRAYEQYF
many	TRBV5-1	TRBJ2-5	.	TGCGCCAGCAGTCCTGGGACTTTGGAGACCCAGTACTTC	CASSPGTLETQYF
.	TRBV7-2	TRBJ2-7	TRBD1	TGTGCCAGCACCCGGAGGACAGGGGCCTACGAGCAGTACTTC	CASTRRTGAYEQYF
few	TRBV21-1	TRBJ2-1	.	TGTGCCAGCAGCGGGGTTAGGATCTTC	CASSGVRIF
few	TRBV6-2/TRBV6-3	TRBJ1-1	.	TGTGCCAGCAGTTACGGGGGACCGGCTTTCTTT	CASSYGGPAFF
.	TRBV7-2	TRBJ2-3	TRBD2	TGTGCCAGCAGGCCCACTAGCGGGGTAGCAGATACGCAGTATTTT	CASRPTSGVADTQYF
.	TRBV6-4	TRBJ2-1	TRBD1	TGTGCCAGCTCCCAGGAACAGGGGGCCGGTCACAATGAGCAGTTCTTC	CASSQEQGAGHNEQFF